This TCR beta chain was profiled in a study of blood T cells in healthy people across ages. Next came a second PCR, run for roughly 7 to 12 cycles, which used a sample-barcoded 5' primer along with a J-beta primer mix. A single record per CDR3 protein comes from TCRdb applying MiXCR to the 5' RACE reads. The sample contains 850,000 to 1,300,000 distinct CDR3 sequences, more than 40% of which appear only once. The CDR3 consists of 14 residues. With V trimmed by 0 bases and J by 6 bases, 2 bases remained unmatched. Per the germline V gene, CDR1 is MGHRA and CDR2 is YSYEKL. The TCR sequence derives from a woman in her sixties in good health. The sequenced material came from blood. The V gene is TRBV4-1, the J gene TRBJ1-5; TRBD1 matches at 7 bases. The CDR3 DNA reads TGCGCCAGCAGCCAAGATCAGGGGGGTCAGCCCCAGCATTTT. Its translation is CASSQDQGGQPQHF.